These 20 T cell receptor beta chains were sequenced from one sample in a study of post-analysis software for immune sequencing data. Included in the TCR beta cDNA libraries were unique molecular identifiers. TCRdb ran MiXCR on the PCR reads and lists one entry per CDR3 protein. Of 650,000 to 850,000 distinct CDR3 sequences listed, approximately 53% are singletons. No cognate antigen is known for these TCRs. Study observations and caveats: In patients, about 5 TRBV segments were more frequent than in controls, with TRBV5-6, TRBV5-1 and TRBV20-1 among them.

Sequenced: blood. These receptors originate from a girl between 5 and 17 years old with multiple sclerosis.

V gene TRBV5-1 combines with J gene TRBJ2-7, with 8 bases identical to TRBD2. J was trimmed by 3 bases and V by 4 bases; bases with no gene match: 9. The CDR3 has 15 residues. The germline gives CDR1 SGHRS, CDR2 YFSETQ. The CDR3: CASSGLGLGDYEQYF. CDR3 sequence (DNA): TGCGCCAGCAGCGGGTTGGGACTAGGCGACTACGAGCAGTACTTC.

This clonotype was seen a handful of times. The CDR3 region is CAISEYPGVSLRNEQFF. CDR3 coding DNA: TGTGCCATCAGTGAGTACCCGGGTGTGTCGCTGAGGAATGAGCAGTTCTTC. The gene calls are TRBV10-3 and TRBJ2-1; D is undetermined. Trimming took 1 base from V and 7 from J, leaving 20 bases between them. The V gene's germline CDR1 is ENHRY and CDR2 SYGVKD. The CDR3 runs to 17 residues.

In DNA form, the CDR3 reads TGTGCCAGCAGTGAGTCCCCTCGGGGGAGGGACACTGAAGCTTTCTTT. Its protein is CASSESPRGRDTEAFF. The rearrangement joins TRBV12-3 or TRBV12-4 to TRBJ1-1; D possibly corresponds to TRBD1 (5 bases). The V and J ends lost 5 bases and 3 bases respectively, with 19 bases between them. The length of the CDR3 is 16 residues.

The chain combines TRBV6-1 with TRBJ1-5; TRBD1 agrees at 7 bases. This CDR3 contains 14 residues. The V segment lost 2 bases and the J segment 6 bases; nucleotides outside the gene matches: 4. Looked up from germline, CDR1 is MNHNS and CDR2 is SASEGT. DNA for the CDR3: TGTGCCAGCAGTGAACAAGGGGGCGCTCAGCCCCAGCATTTT. Translation gives CASSEQGGAQPQHF.

This clonotype was seen a handful of times. The J gene is TRBJ2-7, the V gene TRBV20-1; TRBD1 matches 7 bases. Per germline, CDR1 DFQATT and CDR2 SNEGSKA (reference sequence). This CDR3 has 12 residues. Trimming cost V 7 bases and J 3 bases; bases outside gene matches: 6. The CDR3 is CSGSTGNYEQYF. The DNA for the CDR3 is TGCAGTGGATCGACAGGGAACTACGAGCAGTACTTC.

The chain carries TRBV9 and TRBJ2-5; TRBD2 might be the D (6 bases). The end of the DNA aligns better with TRBJ2-7, so the J call may be wrong. The CDR3 is 16 amino acids. Germline CDR1 reads SGDLS; CDR2 reads YYNGEE. The DNA for the CDR3 is TGTGCCAGCAGCCTAGCGCCGAATACCGCAAACTACGAGCAGTACTTC. This translates into CASSLAPNTANYEQYF.

The chain joins TRBV5-1 to TRBJ1-2; weak D call: TRBD1 (5 bases). V dropped 4 bases and J dropped 3 bases, with 43 bases sitting between them. CDR1 SGHRS and CDR2 YFSETQ come from the germline V gene. The CDR3 covers 24 residues. CDR3 in amino acids: CASSAKKRGRSTPLPPDKDYGYTF. The DNA of the CDR3 is TGCGCCAGCAGCGCAAAAAAGCGGGGCAGGAGTACCCCGTTACCACCTGATAAGGACTATGGCTACACCTTC.

This clonotype was seen more than once but under ten times. CDR3 nucleotides: TGCGCCAGCAGCTTGGCCCCCCGGGCGCGGGAGTCCTACAATGAGCAGTTCTTC. The encoded protein is CASSLAPRARESYNEQFF. The rearrangement links TRBV5-1 to TRBJ2-1, with TRBD2 matching 7 bases. Per germline, CDR1 SGHRS and CDR2 YFSETQ. CDR3 size: 18 residues. The V segment lost 0 bases and the J segment 1 base; nucleotides outside the gene matches: 10.

J is TRBJ2-5 and V is TRBV15; possible D gene TRBD2, 5 bases. Germline V gene lookup returns CDR1 LNHNV and CDR2 YYDKDF (reference sequence). The length of the CDR3 is 14 residues. The V end was cut by 0 bases, the J end by 4 bases, with 9 bases between. CDR3 loop: CATSRDRGAETQYF. The CDR3 nucleotides are TGTGCCACCAGCAGAGATCGGGGTGCAGAGACCCAGTACTTC.

The J gene is TRBJ2-1, the V gene TRBV5-1, with D maybe TRBD1 (5 bases). This CDR3 spans 14 amino acids. Trimming removed 0 bases at V and 8 bases at J, with 12 bases between. The germline gives CDR1 SGHRS, CDR2 YFSETQ. The CDR3 DNA follows: TGCGCCAGCAGCTTGGACAAGGGCAGGGATGAGCAGTTCTTC. Protein: CASSLDKGRDEQFF.

J is TRBJ2-6 and V is TRBV7-3, with TRBD1 matching over 7 bases. V was clipped by 4 bases and J by 0 bases; unmatched bases: 12. The CDR3 has 19 amino acids. The V gene's germline CDR1 is SGHTA and CDR2 FQGTGA. The CDR3 spells CASSSNPRQGLSGANVLTF. The CDR3 nucleotides are TGTGCCAGCAGCTCCAACCCGAGACAGGGCCTCTCTGGGGCCAACGTCCTGACTTTC.

The chain links TRBV30 to TRBJ1-2, with 9 bases that match TRBD1. With 8 bases clipped from V and 4 bases from J, the junction kept 14 bases outside the gene matches. CDR1 GTSNPN and CDR2 SVGIG come from the germline V gene (reference sequence). This CDR3 is built from 15 residues. This CDR3 reads CAGTRGDRDPYGYTF. The CDR3 bases are TGTGCCGGAACCAGGGGGGACAGGGATCCCTATGGCTACACCTTC.

DNA of the CDR3: TGTGCCAGCAGCACATTGACGGGACTAGCGGGAAGGACCGGGGAGCTGTTTTTT. It translates to CASSTLTGLAGRTGELFF. The rearrangement joins TRBV7-3 to TRBJ2-2; the match to TRBD2 covers 13 bases. Germline values: CDR1 SGHTA, CDR2 FQGTGA. The junction had 11 bases not matched to a gene; V was cut back by 5 bases and J by 5 bases. The CDR3 sequence is 18 residues long.

The genes are TRBV29-1 and TRBJ1-1; a possible D gene is TRBD1 (5 bases). The CDR3 is 20 residues long. CDR1 SQVTM and CDR2 ANQGSEA come from the germline V gene. V was cut by 4 bases and J by 1 base, with 31 bases left in between. The CDR3 region has the DNA TGCAGCGTTGTCTTTCCCTTCGGGGCAGGACTAAACCGGAAGAACACTGAAGCTTTCTTT. Protein: CSVVFPFGAGLNRKNTEAFF. The full variable domain, in which reference TRBV29-1 and TRBJ1-1 provide the parts outside the CDR3, is SAVISQKPSRDICQRGTSLTIQCQVDSQVTMMFWYRQQPGQSLTLIATANQGSEATYESGFVIDKFPISRPNLTFSTLTVSNMSPEDSSIYLCSVVFPFGAGLNRKNTEAFFGQGTRLTVV.

V is TRBV27 and J is TRBJ1-1; D may be TRBD1 (5 bases). Germline V CDR1 and CDR2: MNHEY, SMNVEV (reference sequence). V was trimmed by 4 bases and J by 11 bases, leaving 17 bases between them. This CDR3 region has 13 residues. The CDR3 spells CASSSQGGLQAFF. The CDR3 nucleotides are TGTGCCAGCAGTTCGCAGGGAGGGTTGCAGGCTTTCTTT.

The chain links TRBV4-2 to TRBJ2-5; 11 bases line up with TRBD2. The germline V gene has CDR1 LGHNA and CDR2 YNFKEQ. With V trimmed by 5 bases and J by 4 bases, 9 bases remained unmatched. The CDR3 is 16 residues long. CDR3 DNA: TGTGCCAGCAGCTCACGGACTAGCGGGTTACTAGAGACCCAGTACTTC. This gives the protein CASSSRTSGLLETQYF.

This rearrangement joins TRBV20-1 to TRBJ2-7; 11 nucleotides match TRBD2. The ends lost 0 bases at V and 3 bases at J; junction bases unmatched: 4. Germline V gene lookup returns CDR1 DFQATT and CDR2 SNEGSKA (reference sequence). This CDR3 has 15 residues. The CDR3 spells CSARDFGTSGYEQYF. The CDR3, as DNA: TGCAGTGCTAGAGATTTCGGGACTAGCGGCTACGAGCAGTACTTC.

The chain employs TRBV28 and TRBJ1-2; weak D call: TRBD1 (5 bases). The CDR3 sequence is 16 residues long. Germline-derived CDR1 and CDR2 are MDHEN and SYDVKM. Trimming removed 6 bases at V and 1 base at J, with 18 bases between. The CDR3 DNA sequence: TGTGCCAGCAGCCCACCGACAGAAGGAAATAACTATGGCTACACCTTC. Amino acid sequence: CASSPPTEGNNYGYTF.

This chain uses TRBV4-1 with TRBJ1-2; 7 bases align to TRBD1. Germline values: CDR1 MGHRA, CDR2 YSYEKL. The length of the CDR3 is 15 residues. Germline trimming cut 2 bases from V and 7 bases from J; bases unmatched to any gene: 10. In DNA, the CDR3 is TGCGCCAGCAGCCAACCTATTGACAGGGAGGGTGGCTACACCTTC. Its protein is CASSQPIDREGGYTF.

This clonotype was found once. The V call is TRBV20-1, the J call TRBJ2-5; TRBD1 aligns across 7 bases. This CDR3 comprises 16 residues. J lost 4 bases, V lost 5 bases, and 16 bases had no gene match. The germline gives CDR1 DFQATT, CDR2 SNEGSKA (reference sequence). The CDR3 coding sequence is TGCAGTGCTGAGGGAGTGAAGGGGGCCGCCCGAGAGACCCAGTACTTC. Residues: CSAEGVKGAARETQYF.